This TCR delta chain was sequenced in a study of γδ T cells in repeated Plasmodium falciparum infection. Study summary: Timepoints: baseline, immediately before selected infections, and 21 days after every infection.

Study results and caveats: Vgamma9/Vdelta2+ repertoires stayed stably polyclonal over time and infection.

The CDR3 sequence is 25 residues long. V trimming: 4 bases; J trimming: 4 bases; junction bases outside the gene matches: 38. The germline V gene has CDR1 TSWWSYY and CDR2 QGS. Details on this clone: What it binds is not known. A read error likely explains why the TCRdb protein, taken from a much larger clone, differs from this DNA's translation at residue 10; the protein shown is translated from the DNA.

Vgamma9/Vdelta2+ and Vdelta2-negative gammadelta T cells were flow-sorted from PBMC for bulk sequencing. TCRdb reanalysed the multiplex PCR reads via CATT. The top ten clones hold 15% of a sample with under 65,000 delta-chain clones, approximately 1.7% of them seen once. This TCR derives from a pool of human donors (malaria-infected and uninfected, not separated). The sample was gamma-delta T cells from blood. This chain joins TRDV1 and TRDJ1, with 8 bases aligning to TRDD3. The J gene was not available in TCRdb and was assigned here by matching the DNA to germline segments. In nucleotides, the CDR3 is TGTGCTCTTGGGGTCCAGCCGCTTCCAGCCCGAGTATTGGGGGATCAGGACCAACGTGTCGATAAACTCATCTTT. Translated, it gives CALGVQPLPARVLGDQDQRVDKLIF.